This T cell receptor beta chain was sequenced in a study of blood T cell repertoires in COVID-19. About the research overall: Spain, Italy and the United States supplied samples that represented acute and convalescent COVID-19. The cDNA or gDNA used as material had been derived from T cells, B-cell-depleted T cells, or PBMCs.

The authors' processing: Amplification of reference gene primers was used by the study to estimate nucleated cell counts. Only in-frame clones appear in the TCRdb table, and some are missing; sequencing was by immunoSEQ multiplex PCR. The V and J calls and clone size were taken over from that table, and D and trimming were inferred from the DNA. The sample has some 450,000 clones; approximately 88% are singletons. Trimming took 4 bases from V and 4 from J; bases not matched to a gene: 7. This CDR3 is 15 amino acids long. Germline loops: CDR1 MNHEY, CDR2 SVGAGI. Enrolment of Seattle patients took place during active infection, and they were followed longitudinally.

Sequencing used peripheral blood. The chain has TRBV6-5 and TRBJ2-1; 7 bases line up with TRBD1. The source of this sequence is a woman aged 50 to 65 with COVID-19, enrolled during active disease. The CDR3 reads CASSLLTGSYNEQFF. CDR3 in DNA: TGTGCCAGCAGTTTATTGACAGGGTCGTACAATGAGCAGTTCTTC.